This entry features one T cell receptor (beta chain) sequence. Its antigen is currently unknown. V lost 0 bases, J lost 5 bases, and 3 bases lay in between. This CDR3 is 12 amino acids long. Germline CDR1 is SGHNT and CDR2 is YYREEE (reference sequence). The sample is drawn from a study of cytomegalovirus exposure and HLA in healthy donors. Study-wide results and limits: Sequences of the TCR beta chain were said to predict the HLA-A and HLA-B alleles of most subjects accurately.

Researchers ran the PCR with 60 Vbeta and 13 Jbeta primers. Profiling relied on immunoSEQ multiplex PCR, and the TCRdb table lists in-frame clones only, not all of them. The sample contains 130,000 or so clones, roughly 84% of which appear only once. The TCR comes from a woman between 18 and 29 years old in good health and CMV-seropositive. The chain links TRBV5-4 to TRBJ1-5, with D unclear. Sequencing was carried out using PBMCs. The CDR3 DNA sequence: TGTGCCAGCAGCTTGGACTATCAGCCCCAGCATTTT. Residues: CASSLDYQPQHF.